This T cell receptor (beta chain) was sequenced in a study of blood T cell repertoires in COVID-19. Study context: Samples of COVID-19 (acute and convalescent) were obtained from the United States, Italy and Spain.

Authors' processing steps: Reference gene primers were amplified, and this amplification served to estimate nucleated cell counts. Assay used: immunoSEQ multiplex PCR; TCRdb lists only in-frame clones, some missing. For V, J and clone size, that table is used; D and trimming come from the DNA. Here the sample spans approximately 250,000 clones, roughly nine tenths being singletons. This clonotype originated in a middle-aged man with active or convalescent COVID-19. Sequencing was performed on peripheral blood.

Here the CDR3 reads CAIQGAAGYTGELFF. For the CDR3, the DNA is TGTGCCATCCAGGGGGCGGCGGGTTACACCGGGGAGCTGTTTTTT. V gene TRBV6-5 combines with J gene TRBJ2-2, with 8 bases matching TRBD1. Germline V lookup: CDR1 MNHEY, CDR2 SVGAGI. J was trimmed by 3 bases and V by 10 bases; bases with no gene match: 10. This CDR3 comprises 15 residues.